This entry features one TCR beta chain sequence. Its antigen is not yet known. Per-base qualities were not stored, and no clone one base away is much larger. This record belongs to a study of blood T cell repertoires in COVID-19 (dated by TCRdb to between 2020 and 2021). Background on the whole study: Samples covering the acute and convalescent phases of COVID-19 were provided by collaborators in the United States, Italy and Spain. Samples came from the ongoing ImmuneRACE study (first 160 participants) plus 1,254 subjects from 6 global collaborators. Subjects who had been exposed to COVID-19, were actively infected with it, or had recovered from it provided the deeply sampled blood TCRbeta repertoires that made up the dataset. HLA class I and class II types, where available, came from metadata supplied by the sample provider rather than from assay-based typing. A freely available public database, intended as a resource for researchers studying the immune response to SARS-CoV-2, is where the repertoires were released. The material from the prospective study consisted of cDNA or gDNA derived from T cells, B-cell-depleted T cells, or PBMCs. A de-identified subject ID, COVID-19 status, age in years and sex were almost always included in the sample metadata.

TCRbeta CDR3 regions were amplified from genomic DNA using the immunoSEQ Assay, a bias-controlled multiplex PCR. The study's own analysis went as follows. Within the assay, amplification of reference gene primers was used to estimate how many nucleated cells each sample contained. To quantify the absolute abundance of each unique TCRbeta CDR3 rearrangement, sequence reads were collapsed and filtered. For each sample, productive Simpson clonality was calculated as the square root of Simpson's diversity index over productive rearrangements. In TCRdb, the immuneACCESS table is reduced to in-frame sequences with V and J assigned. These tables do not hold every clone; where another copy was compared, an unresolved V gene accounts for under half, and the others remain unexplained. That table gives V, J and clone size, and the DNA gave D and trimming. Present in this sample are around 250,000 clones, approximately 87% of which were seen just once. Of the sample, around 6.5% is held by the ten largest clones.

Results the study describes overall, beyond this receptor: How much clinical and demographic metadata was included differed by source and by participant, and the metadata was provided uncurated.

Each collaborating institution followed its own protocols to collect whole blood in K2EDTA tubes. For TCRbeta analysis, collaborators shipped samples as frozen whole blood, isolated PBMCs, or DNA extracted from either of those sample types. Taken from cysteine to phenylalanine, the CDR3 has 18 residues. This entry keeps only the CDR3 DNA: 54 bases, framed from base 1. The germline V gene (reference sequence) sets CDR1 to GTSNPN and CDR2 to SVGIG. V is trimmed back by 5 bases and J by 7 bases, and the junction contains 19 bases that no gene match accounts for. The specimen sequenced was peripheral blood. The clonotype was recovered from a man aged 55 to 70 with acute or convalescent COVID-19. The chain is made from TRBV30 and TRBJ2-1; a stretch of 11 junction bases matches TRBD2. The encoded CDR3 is CAWEGRASGRLRRNEQFF. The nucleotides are TGTGCCTGGGAGGGCCGGGCTAGCGGGAGGCTAAGGAGGAATGAGCAGTTCTTC.